A selection of T cell receptor beta chains follows, all from one sample in a study of T cell responses to AZD1222 COVID-19 vaccine. Only in-frame clones appear in the TCRdb table, and some are missing; sequencing was by immunoSEQ multiplex PCR. This table holds 85,000 to 100,000 clones, more than 85% found once. The sequenced sample was peripheral blood, obtained 28 days after the second AZD1222 dose. The origin of the receptors is an adult who received the AZD1222 COVID-19 vaccine. The CDR3 runs from the conserved cysteine through the conserved F or W. The D gene is left open where the match is weak. Rows may omit the clone size; those that give it use once, few, many or a size class.

>TRBJ1-2|TRBV18|-|-
TGTGCCAGCTCAACGGGGGTTAACTATGGCTACACCTTC
CASSTGVNYGYTF
>TRBJ1-4|TRBV28|-|-
TGTGCCAGCACCCTTGGCGGGTTAGGAGAAAAACTGTTTTTT
CASTLGGLGEKLFF
>TRBJ2-1|TRBV4-1|-|-
TGCGCCAGCAGCCAAGAATTCGCTAGCAGCTCCTACAATGAGCAGTTCTTC
CASSQEFASSSYNEQFF
>TRBJ2-3|TRBV28|-|-
TGTGCCAGCAGTTCAGGGGATACGCAGTATTTT
CASSSGDTQYF
>TRBJ2-1|TRBV28|-|once
TGTGCCAGCAGTCCCCCCAGACGGGACTCCAGCAGAGATGAGCAGTTCTTC
CASSPPRRDSSRDEQFF
>TRBJ2-7|TRBV10-3|-|-
TGTGCCATCAGTGTGGGCAGGGCCTACGAGCAGTACTTC
CAISVGRAYEQYF
>TRBJ2-2|TRBV5-1|TRBD2|once
TGCGCCAGCACTTCCTTATCCAGCGGGAGATATACCGGGGAGCTGTTTTTT
CASTSLSSGRYTGELFF
>TRBJ1-5|TRBV19|TRBD1|-
TGTGCCAGTAAAGTGGGGACAGGAGGACAGCCCCAGCATTTT
CASKVGTGGQPQHF
>TRBJ1-5|TRBV28|TRBD1|-
TGTGCCAGCAGATTAACAGGGGACGGAAAGCCCCAGCATTTT
CASRLTGDGKPQHF
>TRBJ2-5|TRBV19|-|-
TGTGCCAGTAGTATGAAAGAGACCCAGTACTTC
CASSMKETQYF
>TRBJ2-3|TRBV24-1|-|-
TGTGCCACCAGTGATGTCGGCCGTACAGATACGCAGTATTTT
CATSDVGRTDTQYF
>TRBJ1-1|TRBV5-8|-|-
TGTGCCAGCAGGTACTTTCGCACTGAAGCTTTCTTT
CASRYFRTEAFF
>TRBJ1-3|TRBV9|TRBD1|-
TGTGCCAGCAGCGTCGGGACAGGGGATGGAAACACCATATATTTT
CASSVGTGDGNTIYF
>TRBJ2-1|TRBV18|-|-
TGTGCCAGCTCACCCCGTGAGGGCCGTGGGGAGTTCTTC
CASSPREGRGEFF
>TRBJ1-3|TRBV7-9|-|-
TGTGCCAGCAGCGGAGGTCGAAACACCATATATTTT
CASSGGRNTIYF
>TRBJ1-2|TRBV4-1|-|-
TGCGCCAGCAGCCAAGGCTTCATCCCGGCGTTAGGCTACACCTTC
CASSQGFIPALGYTF
>TRBJ2-3|TRBV7-6|-|-
TGTGCCAGCAGCTCCCTGGGACGGTCCATTGATACGCAGTATTTT
CASSSLGRSIDTQYF
>TRBJ2-1|TRBV29-1|-|-
TGCAGCGTTTCCACTGGCAGGGGCCTTTACGACTACAATGAGCAGTTCTTC
CSVSTGRGLYDYNEQFF
>TRBJ2-7|TRBV28|-|medium-sized
TGTGCCAGCAGTTTTAGGGGTGGCGAGCAGTACTTC
CASSFRGGEQYF
>TRBJ2-4|TRBV11-2|-|-
TGTGCCAGCAGCTTAGATGGCGGGACCCAAGGGACCAAAAACATTCAGTACTTC
CASSLDGGTQGTKNIQYF
>TRBJ1-1|TRBV5-6|-|-
TGTGCCAGCAGCTTGCCCGACGGTTTTGAAGCTTTCTTT
CASSLPDGFEAFF
>TRBJ2-7|TRBV11-2|-|-
TGTGCCAGCAGCTTAGGGAGGCTATACGAGCAGTACTTC
CASSLGRLYEQYF
>TRBJ1-5|TRBV12-1|-|-
TGTGCCAGCAGTCCCTCCATTCGCAATCAGCCCCAGCATTTT
CASSPSIRNQPQHF
>TRBJ1-5|TRBV7-2|-|-
TGTGCCAGCAGGATAGATAGCAATCAGCCCCAGCATTTT
CASRIDSNQPQHF
>TRBJ2-3|TRBV6-5|-|-
TGTGCCAGCAGTTATCTTCGGGCTGGCGATACGCAGTATTTT
CASSYLRAGDTQYF
>TRBJ2-1|TRBV2|-|-
TGTGCCAGCAGTGAGTCTTTGGGGGGATGGGGAAATGAGCAGTTCTTC
CASSESLGGWGNEQFF
>TRBJ1-3|TRBV21-1|-|-
TGTGCCAGCCGATCATCGGGGCACGGAAACTCTGGAAACACCATATATTTT
CASRSSGHGNSGNTIYF
>TRBJ2-1|TRBV28|-|-
TGTGCCAGCACCCCGGTGGGGGGCGAGGACAATGAGCAGTTCTTC
CASTPVGGEDNEQFF
>TRBJ2-7|TRBV5-3|-|-
TGTGCCAGAAGCGATGGAAGGGCCGACACCTACGAGCAGTACTTC
CARSDGRADTYEQYF
>TRBJ2-1|TRBV10-3|-|once
TGTGCCATCAGTGGTAGGGCCGCGAGCTCCTACAATGAGCAGTTCTTC
CAISGRAASSYNEQFF
>TRBJ2-5|TRBV6-5|TRBD1|-
TGTGCCAGCAGTTCCGGACAGGGGGTACAAGAGACCCAGTACTTC
CASSSGQGVQETQYF
>TRBJ2-5|TRBV7-9|-|-
TGTGCCAGCAAAGGGGCGGGTGCGGAAATGCAAGAGACCCAGTACTTC
CASKGAGAEMQETQYF
>TRBJ1-6|TRBV2|-|-
TGTGCCAGCAGGGACGTGGGGGGTTCACCCCTCCACTTT
CASRDVGGSPLHF
>TRBJ2-7|TRBV28|TRBD2|-
TGTGCCAGCAGTCTAGCGGGAGTGCGTGAGCAGTACTTC
CASSLAGVREQYF
>TRBJ2-2|TRBV11-2|-|once
TGTGCCAGCAGCCCCCTCTCCTTCGGGGAGCTGTTTTTT
CASSPLSFGELFF
>TRBJ1-3|TRBV4-1|-|-
TGCGCCAGCAGCTACTCGACAGGCCCAAGTCCAGGAAACACCATATATTTT
CASSYSTGPSPGNTIYF
>TRBJ1-6|TRBV28|TRBD1|-
TGTGCCAGCAGGGTAACAGGGGTTGGCTCACCCCTCCACTTT
CASRVTGVGSPLHF
>TRBJ2-7|TRBV14|-|-
TGTGCCAGCAGCCAGACCCCCCTATCGCGGGCCCTTTACGAGCAGTACTTC
CASSQTPLSRALYEQYF
>TRBJ1-1|TRBV2|-|-
TGTGCCAGCAGTCAGAGACATCTAGGGGACACTGAAGCTTTCTTT
CASSQRHLGDTEAFF
>TRBJ1-1|TRBV21-1|-|-
TGTGCCAGCACCAAGTCGTGGACTGAAGCTTTCTTT
CASTKSWTEAFF
>TRBJ2-7|TRBV4-1|-|-
TGCGCCAGCAGCCAAGATATTTCCGGATCCTACGAGCAGTACTTC
CASSQDISGSYEQYF
>TRBJ1-4|TRBV30|-|once
TGTGCCTGGAGTACGAGTTATCCTGAAAAACTGTTTTTT
CAWSTSYPEKLFF
>TRBJ2-1|TRBV5-1|-|-
TGCGCCAGCACCACAGGAGGAGGCTACAATGAGCAGTTCTTC
CASTTGGGYNEQFF
>TRBJ1-1|TRBV5-1|-|-
TGCGCCAGCAGCTTTTCAGGGGTAAACACTGAAGCTTTCTTT
CASSFSGVNTEAFF
>TRBJ2-5|TRBV4-1|-|-
TGCGCCAGCAGCCAAGGGGGGCAAGAGACCCAGTACTTC
CASSQGGQETQYF
>TRBJ1-4|TRBV12-3/TRBV12-4|-|-
TGTGCCAGCAATCAGGGTAACCGAGAAAAACTGTTTTTT
CASNQGNREKLFF
>TRBJ2-1|TRBV3-1/TRBV3-2|-|once
TGTGCCAGCAGCCCCGACGCCAGTTCCTACAATGAGCAGTTCTTC
CASSPDASSYNEQFF
>TRBJ1-2|TRBV6-2/TRBV6-3|TRBD1|-
TGTGCCAGCAGTAAGACAGGGAGGAACTATGGCTACACCTTC
CASSKTGRNYGYTF
>TRBJ2-5|TRBV2|TRBD2|-
TGTGCCAGCAAGGAAAGGACTAGCGGGAGTCAAGAGACCCAGTACTTC
CASKERTSGSQETQYF
>TRBJ1-2|TRBV7-2|TRBD1|-
TGTGCCAGCAGCTTTGGACAGGGTTCAGGCGGCTACACCTTC
CASSFGQGSGGYTF
>TRBJ2-1|TRBV6-4|TRBD1|few
TGTGCCAGCAGCACCGGGACAGCCAATGAGCAGTTCTTC
CASSTGTANEQFF
>TRBJ2-6|TRBV7-9|TRBD1|-
TGTGCCAGCAGGATGGGACAGAGGGCTCTTGGGGCCAACGTCCTGACTTTC
CASRMGQRALGANVLTF
>TRBJ1-2|TRBV28|-|-
TGTGCCAGCAGTTTATCAGGGTCTGGCTACACCTTC
CASSLSGSGYTF
>TRBJ2-3|TRBV4-1|TRBD2|-
TGCGCCAGCAGCCAAGATATGAACCCCTTCAGCGGGGGATACACAGATACGCAGTATTTT
CASSQDMNPFSGGYTDTQYF
>TRBJ2-7|TRBV5-1|-|-
TGCGCCAGCAGCGGCGGGACTCCGAGCTCCTACGAGCAGTACTTC
CASSGGTPSSYEQYF
>TRBJ1-3|TRBV19|TRBD1|once
TGTGCCAGTAGTATCGCCGGGACAGAAGGAAACACCATATATTTT
CASSIAGTEGNTIYF
>TRBJ2-7|TRBV7-6|TRBD1|-
TGTGCCAGCAGCTTAAGTACAGGGGGACTTGGATACGAGCAGTACTTC
CASSLSTGGLGYEQYF
>TRBJ2-5|TRBV30|-|-
TGTGCCTGGAGCATTAGCGAGACCCAGTACTTC
CAWSISETQYF
>TRBJ2-2|TRBV15|-|-
TGTGCCACCAGCAGGCACGTGGGGGCAGGGACTGGGGAGCTGTTTTTT
CATSRHVGAGTGELFF
>TRBJ2-7|TRBV6-5|-|-
TGTGCCAGCAGGCAAGTTTCCGAGCAGTACTTC
CASRQVSEQYF